The clone carrying this T cell receptor beta chain was seen ten or more times. What it binds is unknown. The same CDR3 is also encoded by other DNA sequences in this sample. The entirety of the isolated RNA underwent reverse transcription, so expressed TCRB transcripts were sequenced. Clones were read by immunoSEQ multiplex PCR, and TCRdb kept only the in-frame ones, dropping some. The sample records 250,000 to 350,000 clones, less than 15% being singletons. These data originate in a study of beta chain features in type 1 diabetes. Study summary: Taken together, all samples contributed 95 million to 110 million examined sorted cells. Study results and caveats: Significant though moderate, a shortening of TCRB CDR3s appeared in all four CD4+ subsets of Type 1 diabetes patients. In the patient group, naive, central memory and Treg TCRB repertoires seemed more alike than in the healthy donor group.

The V gene's germline CDR1 is SEHNR and CDR2 FQNEAQ (reference sequence). CDR3 length: 13 amino acids. V lost 0 bases to trimming and J lost 5 bases, with 4 bases between them. Markers CD45RO/CCR7/CD25/CD127/CD95/CD27 served to sort CD4+ naive, central memory, regulatory and stem cell-like memory cells. Sequenced material: central memory CD4+ T cells from blood. The rearrangement links TRBV7-9 to TRBJ2-2, with D unresolved. This receptor was obtained from a man aged 30 to 45 in good health. The CDR3 here is CASSLAGTGELFF. CDR3 nucleotide sequence: TGTGCCAGCAGCTTAGCAGGGACCGGGGAGCTGTTTTTT. The variable domain in full, with the rest retrieved from reference TRBV7-9 and TRBJ2-2, is DTGVSQNPRHKITKRGQNVTFRCDPISEHNRLYWYRQTLGQGPEFLTYFQNEAQLEKSRLLSDRFSAERPKGSFSTLEIQRTEQGDSAMYLCASSLAGTGELFFGEGSRLTVL.